Described below is a single T cell receptor (beta chain) sequence and its context. Sequenced by immunoSEQ multiplex PCR; TCRdb stores in-frame clones only, minus some. The sample gives 150,000 or so clones, 88% of which show up once; approximately 4% is in the top ten. The data stem from a study of radiation and T cells in renal cell carcinoma. The overall study: Nephrectomy followed 15 Gy stereotactic body radiation by 4 weeks.

From germline, CDR1 is SGHRS and CDR2 YFSETQ. The V and J ends lost 1 base and 5 bases respectively, with 7 bases between them. This CDR3 is built from 13 residues. As to time point: baseline pretreatment blood. The treatment: 15 Gy SBRT to primary tumor, nephrectomy 4 weeks later. The chain is built from TRBV5-1 and TRBJ1-5, with D tentatively TRBD1 (5 bases). Sequences were derived from blood, sampled from a patient whose treatment included radiotherapy and nephrectomy. The receptor comes from a woman in her 70s with renal cell carcinoma. CDR3 bases: TGCGCCAGCAGCTTGACGGGGGATCAGCCCCAGCATTTT. Amino acid sequence: CASSLTGDQPQHF. Looking up the rest from reference TRBV5-1 and TRBJ1-5 gives the full variable domain: KAGVTQTPRYLIKTRGQQVTLSCSPISGHRSVSWYQQTPGQGLQFLFEYFSETQRNKGNFPGRFSGRQFSNSRSEMNVSTLELGDSALYLCASSLTGDQPQHFGDGTRLSIL.